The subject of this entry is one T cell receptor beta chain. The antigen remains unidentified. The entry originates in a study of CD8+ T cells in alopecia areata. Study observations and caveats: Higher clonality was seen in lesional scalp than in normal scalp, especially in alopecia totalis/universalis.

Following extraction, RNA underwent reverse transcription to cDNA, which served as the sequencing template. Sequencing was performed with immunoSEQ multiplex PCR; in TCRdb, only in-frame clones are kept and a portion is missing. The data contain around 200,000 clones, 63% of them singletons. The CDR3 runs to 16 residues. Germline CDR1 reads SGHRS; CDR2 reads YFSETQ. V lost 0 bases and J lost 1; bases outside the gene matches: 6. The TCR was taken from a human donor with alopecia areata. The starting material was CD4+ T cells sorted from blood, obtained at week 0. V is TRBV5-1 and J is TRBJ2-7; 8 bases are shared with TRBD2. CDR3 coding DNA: TGCGCCAGCAGCTTGGCTGGCGGGGGGCATTCCTACGAGCAGTACTTC. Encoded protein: CASSLAGGGHSYEQYF.